This T cell receptor beta chain was sequenced during a study of blood T cell repertoires in COVID-19. Study at large: From the United States, Italy and Spain came samples of acute and convalescent COVID-19. T cells, B-cell-depleted T cells, or PBMCs provided the cDNA or gDNA that served as material.

The germline V gene encodes CDR1 SGHAT and CDR2 FQNNGV. Trimming removed 6 bases at V and 5 bases at J, with 4 bases between. The CDR3 length is 10 residues. Original analysis: Estimation of nucleated cell counts was performed using reference gene primer amplification. Assay used: immunoSEQ multiplex PCR; TCRdb lists only in-frame clones, some missing. V and J calls plus clone size are reproduced from that table; the DNA served to infer D and trimming. Of roughly 74,000 clones in the sample, 80% to 90% are singletons; the top ten hold around 35%. The sequencing sample was made of peripheral blood. This chain uses TRBV11-2 with TRBJ2-5; no clear D gene. This TCR was recovered from an older man with acute or convalescent COVID-19. Here the CDR3 DNA reads TGTGCCAGCAGTAGCGAGACCCAGTACTTC. Its translation is CASSSETQYF.